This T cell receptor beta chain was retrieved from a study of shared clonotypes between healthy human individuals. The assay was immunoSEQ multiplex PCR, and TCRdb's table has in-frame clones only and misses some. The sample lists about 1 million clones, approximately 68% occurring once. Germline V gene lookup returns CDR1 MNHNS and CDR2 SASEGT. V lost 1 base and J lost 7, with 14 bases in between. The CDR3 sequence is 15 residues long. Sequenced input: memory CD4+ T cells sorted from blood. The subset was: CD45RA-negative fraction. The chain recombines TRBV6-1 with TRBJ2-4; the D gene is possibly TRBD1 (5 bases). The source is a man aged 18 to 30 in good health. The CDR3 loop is CASSEDSTALNIQYF. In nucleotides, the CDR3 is TGTGCCAGCAGTGAAGATTCGACAGCCTTGAACATTCAGTACTTC.